One TCR beta chain is described in this entry. This sample stems from a study of blood T cell repertoires in COVID-19. This CDR3 comprises 16 residues. The germline V gene has CDR1 SGDLS and CDR2 YYNGEE. The V and J ends lost 0 bases and 8 bases respectively, with 20 bases between them. Repertoires were generated with immunoSEQ multiplex PCR, while TCRdb's copy carries only in-frame clones and drops some. This table holds about 89,000 clones, 75% to 80% found once. The source of this sequence is a man between 65 and 80 years old with COVID-19, enrolled during active disease. The specimen was peripheral blood. This chain connects TRBV9 to TRBJ1-2, with a tentative D call TRBD1 (6 bases). CDR3 sequence (DNA): TGTGCCAGCAGCGTAGACGACCGCAGGGGTCTAAGGGGCTACACCTTC. Residues: CASSVDDRRGLRGYTF.